The 17 T cell receptor beta chains given below trace back to one sample, sequenced in a study of blood T cell repertoires in COVID-19. Clones were read by immunoSEQ multiplex PCR, and TCRdb kept only the in-frame ones, dropping some. Among some 270,000 clones, 80% to 85% were seen once, and the ten largest hold 15% to 17%. The specimen sequenced was peripheral blood. These receptors all come from a person aged 70 to 80 with COVID-19, enrolled during active disease.

The chain couples TRBV6-2 or TRBV6-3 to TRBJ2-7, with 9 nucleotides matching TRBD2. The CDR3 is 15 amino acids. V trimming: 2 bases; J trimming: 4 bases; junction bases outside the gene matches: 6. In germline, CDR1 is MNHEY, CDR2 SVGEGT. The CDR3 DNA reads as TGTGCCAGCAGTTACCTAGGACTAGCGAGGTACGAGCAGTACTTC. It yields the protein CASSYLGLARYEQYF.

V usage is TRBV3-1 (or the pseudogene TRBV3-2) and J usage is TRBJ2-7; TRBD2 matches at 10 bases. CDR3 size: 18 residues. The trim removed 2 bases at V and 2 bases at J, leaving 12 bases unmatched. Germline values: CDR1 LGHDT, CDR2 YNNKEL (reference sequence). CDR3 region: CASSQSASGRQIAYEQYF. As DNA, the CDR3 is TGTGCCAGCAGCCAATCGGCTAGCGGGAGACAGATCGCCTACGAGCAGTACTTC.

This chain links TRBV7-9 with TRBJ1-2; D is unresolved. Germline V CDR1 and CDR2: SEHNR, FQNEAQ (reference sequence). The CDR3 runs to 13 residues. Trimming cost V 5 bases and J 7 bases, with 14 bases left between them. CDR3 coding DNA: TGTGCCAGCAGCCTAACCTCCCTTTCTGGCTACACCTTC. It encodes CASSLTSLSGYTF.

The CDR3 is CASSLVAGALDTQYF. The CDR3 DNA reads TGTGCCAGCAGCTTAGTGGCGGGAGCCTTAGATACGCAGTATTTT. The chain couples TRBV5-6 to TRBJ2-3, with 7 bases fitting TRBD2. The germline V gene encodes CDR1 SGHDT and CDR2 YYEEEE. The V and J ends lost 2 bases and 5 bases, in that order; junction bases with no gene match: 8. The CDR3 consists of 15 residues.

The chain uses TRBV19 and TRBJ2-7, with TRBD2 matching over 7 bases. The germline CDR1 and CDR2 sequences are LNHDA and SQIVND (reference sequence). The trim removed 1 base at V and 9 bases at J, leaving 9 bases unmatched. The length of the CDR3 is 14 residues. In DNA, the CDR3 is TGTGCCAGTAGTATAGCGGTCTCGACTAGCTCGCAGTACTTC. Translating gives CASSIAVSTSSQYF. Using reference TRBV19 and TRBJ2-7 for the parts outside the CDR3, the full variable domain is DGGITQSPKYLFRKEGQNVTLSCEQNLNHDAMYWYRQDPGQGLRLIYYSQIVNDFQKGDIAEGYSVSREKKESFPLTVTSAQKNPTAFYLCASSIAVSTSSQYFGPGTRLTVT.

The CDR3 reads CASSLARQGFVDDYGYTF. CDR3 nucleotides: TGTGCCAGCAGCTTAGCAAGACAGGGGTTCGTCGATGACTATGGCTACACCTTC. This sequence joins TRBV7-8 and TRBJ1-2; 8 bases line up with TRBD1. V trimming: 0 bases; J trimming: 3 bases; junction bases outside the gene matches: 12. The CDR3 sequence is 18 residues long. Germline V lookup: CDR1 SGHVS, CDR2 FQNEAQ.

The chain recombines TRBV7-8 with TRBJ1-1; no definite D call. This CDR3 is 15 amino acids long. Germline CDR1 SGHVS, CDR2 FQNEAQ. V was clipped by 4 bases and J by 1 base, with 13 bases between them. The CDR3 protein is CASSSIPRQNTEAFF. For the CDR3, the DNA is TGTGCCAGCAGCTCAATTCCCCGACAGAACACTGAAGCTTTCTTT.

The table lists this clone with a few counts. The chain links TRBV25-1 to TRBJ2-7; 10 nucleotides match TRBD2. J was trimmed by 4 bases and V by 5 bases; bases with no gene match: 5. The CDR3 length is 14 residues. Germline values: CDR1 MGHDK, CDR2 SYGVNS. CDR3 loop: CASSPPSGSYEQYF. The DNA of the CDR3 is TGTGCCAGCAGTCCCCCTAGCGGGAGTTACGAGCAGTACTTC.

The rearrangement uses TRBV6-5 and TRBJ2-7, with D perhaps TRBD2 (5 bases). V gave up 4 bases and J gave up 6 bases, with 16 bases separating them. Germline CDR1 and CDR2: MNHEY and SVGAGI. The CDR3 length is 14 residues. CDR3 loop: CASSFLSSRGEQYF. The CDR3 nucleotides read TGTGCCAGCAGTTTCCTCTCCTCCCGGGGCGAGCAGTACTTC.

This clone was recorded a few times. This chain joins TRBV7-6 and TRBJ1-4; no reliable D call. Between the trimmed V and J ends, which lost 5 bases and 7 bases, there was a span of 20 bases. Germline V gene data show CDR1 as SGHVS and CDR2 as FNYEAQ. There are 16 residues in the CDR3. The CDR3 loop reads CASSPKAVLLVEKLFF. CDR3 bases: TGTGCCAGCAGCCCAAAGGCGGTTCTCTTGGTTGAAAAACTGTTTTTT.

The chain combines TRBV12-1 with TRBJ1-5; no check of the table's D call, TRBD1, against the DNA was made. TRBV12-1 is termed a pseudogene. This CDR3 region has 12 residues. Here the CDR3 reads CASSPRVQPQHF. In nucleotides, the CDR3 is TGTGCCAGCAGCCCCAGGGTTCAGCCCCAGCATTTT.

This clone was seen only a few times. The V call is TRBV7-6, the J call TRBJ2-3; D is uncertain. Looked up from germline, CDR1 is SGHVS and CDR2 is FNYEAQ. V was cut by 2 bases and J by 3 bases, with 15 bases left in between. This CDR3 comprises 16 residues. The CDR3 spells CASSLSMAAQTDTQYF. The CDR3 DNA sequence: TGTGCCAGCAGCTTATCCATGGCCGCTCAAACAGATACGCAGTATTTT.

The chain uses TRBV20-1 and TRBJ2-7, with 8 bases identical to TRBD1. CDR3 length: 14 amino acids. Germline V gives CDR1 DFQATT, CDR2 SNEGSKA (reference sequence). The ends lost 3 bases at V and 7 bases at J; junction bases unmatched: 11. Written as DNA, the CDR3 is TGCAGTGCTAGTGGGACAGGTGTTGGTGAGGAGCAGTACTTC. It is translated as CSASGTGVGEEQYF.

The chain uses TRBV28 and TRBJ1-2; 9 bases line up with TRBD1. With 5 bases clipped from V and 7 bases from J, the junction kept 11 bases outside the gene matches. Germline V gene sequence: CDR1 MDHEN, CDR2 SYDVKM. CDR3 length: 15 amino acids. Here the CDR3 DNA reads TGTGCCAGCAGTGGATCAGGACAGGGGATCGGTGGCTACACCTTC. Its protein is CASSGSGQGIGGYTF.

This clone has a single count. The chain carries TRBV2 and TRBJ1-6; tentatively, D is TRBD1 (5 bases). CDR3 length: 14 amino acids. Deletions cut 4 bases from V and 12 bases from J, with 16 bases between. Germline V gene data show CDR1 as SNHLY and CDR2 as FYNNEI. The DNA of the CDR3 is TGTGCCAGCAGTGGTCAGGGCCTGGCACTACCCCTCCACTTT. Amino acids: CASSGQGLALPLHF. Drawing the rest from reference TRBV2 and TRBJ1-6, the complete variable domain is EPEVTQTPSHQVTQMGQEVILRCVPISNHLYFYWYRQILGQKVEFLVSFYNNEISEKSEIFDDQFSVERPDGSNFTLKIRSTKLEDSAMYFCASSGQGLALPLHFGNGTRLTVT.

This chain joins TRBV28 and TRBJ1-3, with D perhaps matching TRBD1 (5 bases). V was shortened by 3 bases and J by 2 bases, with 14 bases between the two germline ends. The CDR3 is 16 residues long. Germline V gene sequence: CDR1 MDHEN, CDR2 SYDVKM. The CDR3 nucleotides read TGTGCCAGCAGTTTTCCACAGGCTCATCCTGGAAACACCATATATTTT. It specifies CASSFPQAHPGNTIYF.

This chain links TRBV7-3 with TRBJ2-3, with D uncertain. Germline-derived CDR1 and CDR2 are SGHTA and FQGTGA. The CDR3 covers 13 residues. Trimming removed 3 bases from V and 4 bases from J, with 8 bases in between. The CDR3 spells CASSFPGSDTQYF. The CDR3 bases are TGTGCCAGCAGCTTTCCAGGCTCAGATACGCAGTATTTT.